The rows below give T cell receptor beta chains drawn from one sample of a study of T-cell reconstitution after alpha-beta-depleted transplantation in children. TCRdb recomputed calls from the PCR reads with MiXCR, one row per CDR3 protein. The sample lists hundreds of thousands of distinct CDR3 sequences; about 12% were seen once. The sample in question was PBMCs, obtained before TCRalphabeta/CD19-depleted stem cell transplant. These receptors were collected from a girl aged 2 to 10 with congenital amegakaryocytic thrombocytopenia, due to receive a stem cell transplant. The CDR3 runs from the conserved cysteine through the conserved F or W. D genes are given only for firm matches. Size tells how often a clone was seen (once, few, many) or the class of an expanded clone, and some rows leave it out.

CDR3 protein | CDR3 DNA | V gene | clone size | D gene | J gene
CASSLVAGGINEQFF | TGTGCCAGCAGCTTAGTAGCGGGAGGGATAAATGAGCAGTTCTTC | TRBV7-6 | few | TRBD2 | TRBJ2-1
CASSQVALAGVSRGEQFF | TGCGCCAGCAGCCAAGTTGCACTAGCGGGAGTTAGTCGGGGTGAGCAGTTCTTC | TRBV4-1 | many | TRBD2 | TRBJ2-1
CASTRDKYQPQHF | TGTGCCAGTACCCGGGACAAATATCAGCCCCAGCATTTT | TRBV19 | few | . | TRBJ1-5
CATGDTRGTGNYGYTF | TGTGCCACCGGGGACACGCGTGGAACAGGGAACTATGGCTACACCTTC | TRBV5-6 | . | . | TRBJ1-2
CASSLRAGPLYEQYF | TGTGCCAGCAGTTTAAGGGCGGGCCCCCTCTACGAGCAGTACTTC | TRBV28 | . | . | TRBJ2-7
CASSPTTRDNSPLHF | TGTGCCAGCAGTCCGACGACGAGGGATAATTCACCCCTCCACTTT | TRBV28 | few | . | TRBJ1-6
CSATPGDSLDTQYF | TGCAGTGCTACCCCAGGGGATTCGCTAGATACGCAGTATTTT | TRBV20-1 | few | . | TRBJ2-3
CASSLTGNAYEQYF | TGTGCCAGCAGCTTAACAGGAAATGCCTACGAGCAGTACTTC | TRBV7-3 | many | . | TRBJ2-7
CSVAGPVYEQYF | TGCAGCGTGGCGGGACCTGTTTACGAGCAGTACTTC | TRBV29-1 | . | . | TRBJ2-7
CASTQTENTEAFF | TGTGCCAGCACCCAGACAGAAAACACTGAAGCTTTCTTT | TRBV12-3/TRBV12-4 | many | . | TRBJ1-1
CASSFGGLGGNEQFF | TGTGCCAGCAGCTTTGGTGGGCTTGGGGGGAATGAGCAGTTCTTC | TRBV11-3 | . | . | TRBJ2-1
CASSSAGENTGELFF | TGTGCCAGCAGTTCAGCGGGAGAGAACACCGGGGAGCTGTTTTTT | TRBV28 | . | TRBD2 | TRBJ2-2
CSARVTGDYEQYF | TGCAGTGCTAGAGTCACCGGCGATTACGAGCAGTACTTC | TRBV20-1 | many | . | TRBJ2-7
CSARGFWARGQNTEAFF | TGCAGTGCTAGAGGTTTCTGGGCCCGGGGACAGAACACTGAAGCTTTCTTT | TRBV20-1 | many | . | TRBJ1-1
CASSLRVLTEAFF | TGTGCCAGCAGTTTAAGGGTGCTCACTGAAGCTTTCTTT | TRBV28 | . | . | TRBJ1-1
CASSPPGLGMGSVSDTQYF | TGTGCCAGCAGCCCCCCGGGACTAGGAATGGGTAGTGTATCAGATACGCAGTATTTT | TRBV9 | . | TRBD2 | TRBJ2-3
CASSYTPWEAQYF | TGTGCCAGCAGCTATACCCCTTGGGAGGCCCAGTACTTC | TRBV6-5 | . | . | TRBJ2-5
CASSRGGWDNEQFF | TGCGCCAGCAGCAGGGGGGGTTGGGACAATGAGCAGTTCTTC | TRBV5-1 | many | . | TRBJ2-1
CASSQEGRFQETQYF | TGTGCCAGCAGCCAAGAGGGAAGGTTCCAAGAGACCCAGTACTTC | TRBV3-1 | few | . | TRBJ2-5
CASSEDPQRRGKFF | TGTGCCAGCAGTGAAGATCCCCAACGGAGGGGTAAGTTCTTC | TRBV6-1 | many | . | TRBJ2-1
CAISDPRDGRDEQYF | TGTGCCATCAGTGACCCACGGGACGGGAGAGACGAGCAGTACTTC | TRBV10-3 | many | . | TRBJ2-7
CASSSARDTRSGNTIYF | TGTGCCAGCAGTTCCGCCCGGGACACCCGCTCTGGAAACACCATATATTTT | TRBV28 | many | . | TRBJ1-3
CASSLVSLAGGEQFF | TGTGCCAGCAGCTTAGTTTCACTAGCGGGAGGGGAGCAGTTCTTC | TRBV7-9 | . | TRBD2 | TRBJ2-1
CASSRPDFAYYNEQFF | TGTGCCAGCAGCAGACCGGACTTCGCCTACTACAATGAGCAGTTCTTC | TRBV12-3/TRBV12-4 | few | . | TRBJ2-1
CATSRGTGLLETQYF | TGTGCCACCAGCAGAGGGACAGGACTCTTAGAGACCCAGTACTTC | TRBV15 | few | TRBD1 | TRBJ2-5
CASSYPPGGRHGELFF | TGTGCCAGCAGCTATCCCCCCGGGGGGAGACACGGGGAGCTGTTTTTT | TRBV7-9 | . | TRBD2 | TRBJ2-2
CSAIRKRPSGTSTDTQYF | TGCAGTGCTATCCGGAAGAGGCCCAGCGGAACTAGCACAGATACGCAGTATTTT | TRBV20-1 | few | . | TRBJ2-3